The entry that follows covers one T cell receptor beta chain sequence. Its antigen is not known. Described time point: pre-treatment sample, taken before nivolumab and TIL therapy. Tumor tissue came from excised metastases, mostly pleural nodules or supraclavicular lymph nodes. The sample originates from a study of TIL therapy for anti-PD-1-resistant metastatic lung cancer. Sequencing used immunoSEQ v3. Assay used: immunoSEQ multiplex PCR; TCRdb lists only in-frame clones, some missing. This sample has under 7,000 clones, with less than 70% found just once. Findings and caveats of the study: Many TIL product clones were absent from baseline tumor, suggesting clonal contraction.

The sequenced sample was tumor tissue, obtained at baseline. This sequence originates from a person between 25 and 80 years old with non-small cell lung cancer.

The CDR3 DNA sequence: TGTGCCAGCAGTGAAGGGCTAGCGGACACAGATACGCAGTATTTT. It encodes CASSEGLADTDTQYF. This rearrangement joins TRBV6-4 to TRBJ2-3; 7 bases map to TRBD2. Looked up from germline, CDR1 is MRHNA and CDR2 is SNTAGT. V lost 3 bases to trimming and J lost 2 bases; unmatched junction nucleotides: 5. The CDR3 runs 15 residues.